The subject of this entry is one T cell receptor (beta chain). Its antigen is currently unknown. The data were taken from a study of T cell repertoires in cytomegalovirus infection. Across the study: Use of recently identified HLA-C-restricted and well-studied HLA-B-restricted CMV epitopes was part of the study. Through public TCR beta signatures, both CMV infection and matching HLA type were indicated.

The V gene end was trimmed by 4 bases and the J gene end by 0 bases; junction bases not matched to a gene: 6. Germline V gene data show CDR1 as DFQATT and CDR2 as SNEGSKA (reference sequence). This CDR3 region has 18 residues. Overall study results and limits: Ex vivo, HLA-C-restricted CMV-specific TCR beta clonotypes prevailed over the rest of the response. Of the TCR beta families, the public ones yielded a cumulative frequency that identified carriers of CMV plus the relevant HLA.

From the reads, TCRdb called clonotypes with MiXCR, one entry per CDR3 protein. Seen here are 900,000 to 950,000 distinct CDR3 sequences, roughly 31% observed once, and the top ten hold 13%. The genes are TRBV20-1 and TRBJ2-2; 15 bases are a match to TRBD2. This clonotype was sampled from a human donor in good health (CMV status not recorded). Some clones in this sample may be carry-over from other donors' samples. The source material was cultured CD8+ T cells from PBMCs, sampled from culture after CMV antigen stimulation. The CDR3 is CSANPGLAGGTNTGELFF. Written as DNA, the CDR3 is TGCAGTGCTAATCCGGGACTAGCGGGGGGTACGAACACCGGGGAGCTGTTTTTT.